This T cell receptor beta chain was observed in a study of identical twins. Study results and caveats: Part of the zero-insertion signal could reflect confounding by invariant MAIT and iNKT cells.

Through template switching, a universal primer site was introduced, and the cDNA contained unique molecular identifiers. One entry per CDR3 protein results from TCRdb running MiXCR on the 5' RACE reads. The sample lists roughly 1.6 million distinct CDR3 sequences, about 31% occurring once. This clonotype was observed a handful of times. Its antigen remains unidentified. Trimming shortened V by 7 bases and J by 4 bases, and 21 bases separated the two germline ends. This CDR3 is 16 amino acids long. The germline V gene has CDR1 MNHEY and CDR2 SVGAGI. This clonotype was sampled from a newborn girl in good health. The sample comprised cord blood. This rearrangement joins TRBV6-5 to TRBJ2-3; no firm D call. The CDR3 bases are TGTGCCAGCAAGTTTCGGAGCTTGAGGTCAGCAGATACGCAGTATTTT. Translation: CASKFRSLRSADTQYF.